These T cell receptor beta chains were read from a single sample in a study of neoadjuvant anti-PD-1 for oral cavity cancer. TCRdb keeps only in-frame clones here, not all; method: immunoSEQ multiplex PCR. The sample holds over 10,000 clones, 50% to 75% seen once. The source material was PBMCs, sampled before nivolumab (anti-PD-1) treatment. The receptors shown here come from a person between 35 and 79 years old with oral cavity squamous cell carcinoma. Both conserved end residues are part of each CDR3. Each record gives: J gene, D gene, V gene, clone size, CDR3 protein, CDR3 DNA. A D gene is named only where the DNA matches it firmly. The size field is filled for only some rows; it gives once, few, many or a size class.

j_gene: TRBJ2-3
d_gene: .
v_gene: TRBV14
abundance: once
CDR3aa: CASSQPPDNTDTQYF
CDR3nt: TGTGCCAGCAGCCAACCCCCAGACAACACAGATACGCAGTATTTT

j_gene: TRBJ1-4
d_gene: .
v_gene: TRBV7-6
abundance: .
CDR3aa: CASSFATNEKLFF
CDR3nt: TGTGCCAGCAGCTTTGCAACTAATGAAAAACTGTTTTTT

j_gene: TRBJ2-4
d_gene: .
v_gene: TRBV11-2
abundance: few
CDR3aa: CASSFNAAKNIQYF
CDR3nt: TGTGCCAGCAGCTTCAATGCGGCCAAAAACATTCAGTACTTC

j_gene: TRBJ1-1
d_gene: .
v_gene: TRBV9
abundance: few
CDR3aa: CASSALMNTEAFF
CDR3nt: TGTGCCAGCAGCGCCCTCATGAACACTGAAGCTTTCTTT

j_gene: TRBJ2-3
d_gene: .
v_gene: TRBV6-4
abundance: few
CDR3aa: CASSEAGGSTDTQYF
CDR3nt: TGTGCCAGCAGTGAAGCCGGGGGTAGCACAGATACGCAGTATTTT

j_gene: TRBJ2-2
d_gene: .
v_gene: TRBV6-6
abundance: .
CDR3aa: CASSYPTGFTGELFF
CDR3nt: TGTGCCAGCAGTTACCCTACAGGGTTTACCGGGGAGCTGTTTTTT

j_gene: TRBJ1-2
d_gene: TRBD1
v_gene: TRBV7-8
abundance: .
CDR3aa: CASSSRPGDRVGYTF
CDR3nt: TGTGCCAGCAGCTCCCGACCCGGGGACAGGGTGGGCTACACCTTC

j_gene: TRBJ1-5
d_gene: .
v_gene: TRBV10-1
abundance: .
CDR3aa: CASSARNQPQHF
CDR3nt: TGCGCCAGCAGTGCCCGGAATCAGCCCCAGCATTTT

j_gene: TRBJ1-5
d_gene: .
v_gene: TRBV29-1
abundance: .
CDR3aa: CSVAQGSGSNQPQHF
CDR3nt: TGCAGCGTTGCCCAGGGATCTGGAAGCAATCAGCCCCAGCATTTT

j_gene: TRBJ2-1
d_gene: .
v_gene: TRBV27
abundance: .
CDR3aa: CASSSPAGSSYNEQFF
CDR3nt: TGTGCCAGCAGTTCCCCTGCAGGCAGCTCCTACAATGAGCAGTTCTTC

j_gene: TRBJ1-3
d_gene: .
v_gene: TRBV7-8
abundance: .
CDR3aa: CASSARGSGNTIYF
CDR3nt: TGTGCCAGCAGCGCCAGGGGTAGTGGAAACACCATATATTTT

j_gene: TRBJ1-1
d_gene: .
v_gene: TRBV4-1
abundance: once
CDR3aa: CASSQDRERAFF
CDR3nt: TGCGCCAGCAGCCAAGATAGGGAGAGGGCTTTCTTT

j_gene: TRBJ1-5
d_gene: .
v_gene: TRBV7-2
abundance: .
CDR3aa: CASSLGRGSNQPQHF
CDR3nt: TGTGCCAGCAGCTTAGGTAGGGGTAGCAATCAGCCCCAGCATTTT

j_gene: TRBJ2-6
d_gene: .
v_gene: TRBV6-1
abundance: .
CDR3aa: CASSEAGWPPSGANVLTF
CDR3nt: TGTGCCAGCAGTGAAGCCGGGTGGCCTCCATCTGGGGCCAACGTCCTGACTTTC

j_gene: TRBJ2-5
d_gene: .
v_gene: TRBV23-1
abundance: .
CDR3aa: CASSHRRGAFWLETQYF
CDR3nt: TGCGCCAGCAGTCACCGGAGAGGGGCTTTTTGGCTAGAGACCCAGTACTTC

j_gene: TRBJ1-2
d_gene: TRBD1
v_gene: TRBV19
abundance: few
CDR3aa: CASSISAGGYGYTF
CDR3nt: TGTGCCAGTAGTATATCGGCAGGGGGGTATGGCTACACCTTC

j_gene: TRBJ1-5
d_gene: .
v_gene: TRBV6-1
abundance: .
CDR3aa: CASSDLNQPQHF
CDR3nt: TGTGCCAGCAGTGACCTCAATCAGCCCCAGCATTTT

j_gene: TRBJ2-1
d_gene: .
v_gene: TRBV27
abundance: .
CDR3aa: CASRPPWGGAAEQFF
CDR3nt: TGTGCCAGCAGACCCCCTTGGGGGGGGGCAGCCGAGCAGTTCTTC

j_gene: TRBJ2-2
d_gene: .
v_gene: TRBV6-5
abundance: .
CDR3aa: CASTSLVPLGELFF
CDR3nt: TGTGCCAGCACCTCCCTCGTTCCCCTCGGGGAGCTGTTTTTT

j_gene: TRBJ2-7
d_gene: TRBD2
v_gene: TRBV7-2
abundance: .
CDR3aa: CASSPLGGAGLRYEQYF
CDR3nt: TGTGCCAGCAGCCCTTTGGGAGGGGCAGGGTTACGCTACGAGCAGTACTTC

j_gene: TRBJ2-7
d_gene: .
v_gene: TRBV7-9
abundance: .
CDR3aa: CASSTDRWVGEQYF
CDR3nt: TGTGCCAGCAGCACGGACAGATGGGTCGGCGAGCAGTACTTC

j_gene: TRBJ1-6
d_gene: .
v_gene: TRBV19
abundance: once
CDR3aa: CASSMDSGPPLHF
CDR3nt: TGTGCCAGTAGTATGGATTCCGGGCCACCCCTCCACTTT

j_gene: TRBJ1-6
d_gene: .
v_gene: TRBV7-2
abundance: .
CDR3aa: CASSAAGVISPLHF
CDR3nt: TGTGCCAGCAGCGCAGCGGGGGTGATATCACCCCTCCACTTT

j_gene: TRBJ2-7
d_gene: TRBD1
v_gene: TRBV29-1
abundance: .
CDR3aa: CSAQDRISYEQYF
CDR3nt: TGCAGCGCCCAGGACAGGATTTCCTACGAGCAGTACTTC

j_gene: TRBJ2-2
d_gene: .
v_gene: TRBV5-6
abundance: .
CDR3aa: CASSSSPRLDTGELFF
CDR3nt: TGTGCCAGCAGCTCCAGCCCGAGACTGGACACCGGGGAGCTGTTTTTT

j_gene: TRBJ1-1
d_gene: TRBD1
v_gene: TRBV14
abundance: .
CDR3aa: CASSPTGLGTEAFF
CDR3nt: TGTGCCAGCAGCCCGACAGGGCTGGGCACTGAAGCTTTCTTT

j_gene: TRBJ1-3
d_gene: .
v_gene: TRBV7-9
abundance: .
CDR3aa: CASSFSPGQFSGNTIYF
CDR3nt: TGTGCCAGCAGCTTTTCCCCGGGACAATTCTCTGGAAACACCATATATTTT

j_gene: TRBJ1-5
d_gene: .
v_gene: TRBV19
abundance: .
CDR3aa: CASSISFNQPQHF
CDR3nt: TGTGCCAGTAGTATTTCGTTCAATCAGCCCCAGCATTTT

j_gene: TRBJ2-5
d_gene: TRBD2
v_gene: TRBV6-1
abundance: .
CDR3aa: CASSGKAGGFPGETQYF
CDR3nt: TGTGCCAGCAGTGGCAAAGCGGGGGGGTTCCCGGGAGAGACCCAGTACTTC

j_gene: TRBJ2-1
d_gene: TRBD2
v_gene: TRBV28
abundance: .
CDR3aa: CASRASGSRNEQFF
CDR3nt: TGTGCCAGCAGGGCTAGCGGGAGTAGGAATGAGCAGTTCTTC

j_gene: TRBJ2-2
d_gene: TRBD2
v_gene: TRBV2
abundance: .
CDR3aa: CASGGLFLERGGELFF
CDR3nt: TGTGCCAGCGGGGGACTGTTTCTCGAGCGGGGCGGGGAGCTGTTTTTT

j_gene: TRBJ1-6
d_gene: .
v_gene: TRBV14
abundance: .
CDR3aa: CASSQAPDSRYNSPLHF
CDR3nt: TGTGCCAGCAGCCAAGCACCCGACAGCCGCTATAATTCACCCCTCCACTTT

j_gene: TRBJ1-3
d_gene: TRBD1
v_gene: TRBV10-2
abundance: few
CDR3aa: CASSESQGAVGNTIYF
CDR3nt: TGCGCCAGCAGTGAGTCCCAGGGGGCCGTTGGAAACACCATATATTTT

j_gene: TRBJ1-2
d_gene: .
v_gene: TRBV20-1
abundance: .
CDR3aa: CSARQGSGYTF
CDR3nt: TGCAGTGCTAGACAGGGTAGTGGCTACACCTTC

j_gene: TRBJ1-1
d_gene: .
v_gene: TRBV30
abundance: .
CDR3aa: CAWRDGKGTEAFF
CDR3nt: TGTGCCTGGAGGGACGGGAAGGGGACTGAAGCTTTCTTT

j_gene: TRBJ2-6
d_gene: TRBD1
v_gene: TRBV4-1
abundance: .
CDR3aa: CASSQEGGQGYSGANVLTF
CDR3nt: TGCGCCAGCAGCCAAGAGGGGGGACAGGGCTACTCTGGGGCCAACGTCCTGACTTTC

j_gene: TRBJ2-2
d_gene: .
v_gene: TRBV2
abundance: .
CDR3aa: CASRRGRDTGELFF
CDR3nt: TGTGCCAGCCGGCGGGGACGGGACACCGGGGAGCTGTTTTTT

j_gene: TRBJ2-5
d_gene: TRBD2
v_gene: TRBV2
abundance: .
CDR3aa: CASRKTGGAGETQYF
CDR3nt: TGTGCCAGCAGGAAGACCGGGGGGGCGGGAGAGACCCAGTACTTC

j_gene: TRBJ1-6
d_gene: .
v_gene: TRBV9
abundance: .
CDR3aa: CASSVVGSDSPLHF
CDR3nt: TGTGCCAGCAGCGTAGTAGGGTCGGATTCACCCCTCCACTTT

j_gene: TRBJ1-2
d_gene: .
v_gene: TRBV5-6
abundance: few
CDR3aa: CASSLAGTLVYGYTF
CDR3nt: TGTGCCAGCAGCTTGGCAGGAACCCTTGTCTATGGCTACACCTTC

j_gene: TRBJ1-1
d_gene: .
v_gene: TRBV6-6
abundance: .
CDR3aa: CASSPRRGSTEAFF
CDR3nt: TGTGCCAGCAGTCCGCGTCGGGGAAGCACTGAAGCTTTCTTT

j_gene: TRBJ2-7
d_gene: TRBD2
v_gene: TRBV5-1
abundance: .
CDR3aa: CASSPFPSGGAHEQYF
CDR3nt: TGCGCCAGCAGCCCATTCCCTAGCGGGGGGGCCCACGAGCAGTACTTC

j_gene: TRBJ2-1
d_gene: .
v_gene: TRBV11-3
abundance: .
CDR3aa: CASSKRGNEQFF
CDR3nt: TGTGCCAGCAGCAAAAGGGGTAATGAGCAGTTCTTC

j_gene: TRBJ1-1
d_gene: .
v_gene: TRBV6-5
abundance: .
CDR3aa: CASSYSAVNTEAFF
CDR3nt: TGTGCCAGCAGTTACTCTGCAGTTAACACTGAAGCTTTCTTT

j_gene: TRBJ1-1
d_gene: .
v_gene: TRBV5-5
abundance: .
CDR3aa: CASSSTGSRDTEAFF
CDR3nt: TGTGCCAGCAGCTCTACGGGGTCACGGGACACTGAAGCTTTCTTT

j_gene: TRBJ1-1
d_gene: .
v_gene: TRBV28
abundance: .
CDR3aa: CASKFPGHIPEAFF
CDR3nt: TGTGCCAGCAAATTTCCGGGACACATCCCCGAAGCTTTCTTT

j_gene: TRBJ1-2
d_gene: TRBD1
v_gene: TRBV6-5
abundance: few
CDR3aa: CASRRTGDGYTF
CDR3nt: TGTGCCAGCAGGAGGACAGGGGATGGCTACACCTTC

j_gene: TRBJ1-2
d_gene: TRBD1
v_gene: TRBV2
abundance: .
CDR3aa: CASMGRDSPNYGYTF
CDR3nt: TGTGCCAGCATGGGCCGGGACAGCCCTAACTATGGCTACACCTTC

j_gene: TRBJ1-3
d_gene: TRBD1
v_gene: TRBV7-9
abundance: few
CDR3aa: CASSRQGETNTIYF
CDR3nt: TGTGCCAGCAGCCGACAGGGGGAGACTAACACCATATATTTT

j_gene: TRBJ2-7
d_gene: TRBD1
v_gene: TRBV19
abundance: .
CDR3aa: CASSKGDRRYYEQYF
CDR3nt: TGTGCCAGTAGTAAGGGGGACAGAAGATACTACGAGCAGTACTTC

j_gene: TRBJ2-5
d_gene: .
v_gene: TRBV21-1
abundance: .
CDR3aa: CASSTLPGVRGLDRETQYF
CDR3nt: TGTGCCAGCAGCACACTACCGGGTGTGAGAGGATTGGACAGAGAGACCCAGTACTTC

j_gene: TRBJ2-1
d_gene: .
v_gene: TRBV5-1
abundance: few
CDR3aa: CASSLERIPYNEQFF
CDR3nt: TGCGCCAGCAGCTTGGAGAGGATCCCCTACAATGAGCAGTTCTTC

j_gene: TRBJ1-6
d_gene: .
v_gene: TRBV10-3
abundance: few
CDR3aa: CAISRGNGNSPLHF
CDR3nt: TGTGCCATCAGTAGGGGGAATGGTAATTCACCCCTCCACTTT

j_gene: TRBJ2-5
d_gene: TRBD1
v_gene: TRBV4-2
abundance: once
CDR3aa: CASSQGGTGVETQYF
CDR3nt: TGTGCCAGCAGCCAAGGAGGGACAGGTGTAGAGACCCAGTACTTC

j_gene: TRBJ1-5
d_gene: .
v_gene: TRBV2
abundance: once
CDR3aa: CASSPEVLLQGLNQPQHF
CDR3nt: TGTGCCAGCAGCCCCGAGGTCCTTTTACAGGGACTCAATCAGCCCCAGCATTTT

j_gene: TRBJ2-3
d_gene: TRBD2
v_gene: TRBV29-1
abundance: few
CDR3aa: CSVEDNLAGGTDTQYF
CDR3nt: TGCAGCGTTGAAGATAACCTAGCGGGGGGTACAGATACGCAGTATTTT

j_gene: TRBJ1-1
d_gene: .
v_gene: TRBV5-6
abundance: .
CDR3aa: CASSAQGPGGTEAFF
CDR3nt: TGTGCCAGCAGCGCCCAGGGTCCCGGGGGCACTGAAGCTTTCTTT

j_gene: TRBJ2-7
d_gene: .
v_gene: TRBV20-1
abundance: .
CDR3aa: CSAGRYEQYF
CDR3nt: TGCAGTGCCGGACGCTACGAGCAGTACTTC

j_gene: TRBJ2-2
d_gene: .
v_gene: TRBV7-2
abundance: .
CDR3aa: CASSSGGPGELFF
CDR3nt: TGTGCCAGCAGCTCCGGGGGTCCCGGGGAGCTGTTTTTT

j_gene: TRBJ2-1
d_gene: .
v_gene: TRBV11-2
abundance: .
CDR3aa: CASSYNEQFF
CDR3nt: TGTGCCAGCAGCTACAATGAGCAGTTCTTC